This TCR beta chain was found in a study of T cells after yellow fever vaccination. Overall study: Fractions low in cell number were prepared with SMART-Seq v4 Ultra Low Input. Study conclusions and caveats: A minor fraction of clonotypes spanned both CD4 and CD8 compartments.

The CDR3 runs to 14 residues. Germline CDR1 SEHNR, CDR2 FQNEAQ (reference sequence). With 2 bases clipped from V and 6 bases from J, the junction kept 6 bases outside the gene matches. A remark on this clonotype: The antigen is undetermined.

5'RACE template switching generated TCR cDNA, adding a universal primer site and UMIs. TCRdb re-derived calls from the 5' RACE reads in MiXCR, one entry per CDR3 protein. Counted here are about 630,000 distinct CDR3 sequences, around 12% occurring once; the ten biggest clones make up more than 13%. The V gene is TRBV7-9, the J gene TRBJ2-7; 8 bases map to TRBD1. This receptor was taken from a man under 40 who received the YFV17D yellow fever vaccine. The sample in question was PBMCs, obtained on the day of the yellow fever booster vaccination. The CDR3 loop reads CASSLPGTGTEQYF. The CDR3 DNA sequence: TGTGCCAGCAGCTTACCGGGGACAGGCACCGAGCAGTACTTC.